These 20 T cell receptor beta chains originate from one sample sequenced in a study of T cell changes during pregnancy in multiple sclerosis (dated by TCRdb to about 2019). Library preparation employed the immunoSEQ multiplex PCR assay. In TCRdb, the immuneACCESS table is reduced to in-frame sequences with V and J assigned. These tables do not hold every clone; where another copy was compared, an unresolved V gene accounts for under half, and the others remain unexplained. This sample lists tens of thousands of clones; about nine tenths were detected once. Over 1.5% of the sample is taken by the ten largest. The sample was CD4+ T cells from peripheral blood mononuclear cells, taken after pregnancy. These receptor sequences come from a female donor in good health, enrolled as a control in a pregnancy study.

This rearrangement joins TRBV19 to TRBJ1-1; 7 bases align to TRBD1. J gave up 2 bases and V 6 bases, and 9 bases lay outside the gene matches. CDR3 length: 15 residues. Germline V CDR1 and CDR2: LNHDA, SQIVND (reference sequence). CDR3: CASRLTGTVNTEAFF. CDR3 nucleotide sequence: TGTGCCAGTAGACTTACCGGGACAGTAAACACTGAAGCTTTCTTT.

As DNA, the CDR3 is TGTGCCAGCAGCTTAGCGTCCGGGACTCTCACGGGGACCCAGTACTTC. This gives the protein CASSLASGTLTGTQYF. V is TRBV11-2 and J is TRBJ2-5, with D possibly being TRBD2 (6 bases). V lost 1 base and J 7 bases, leaving 19 bases between the germline ends. Germline CDR1 reads SGHAT; CDR2 reads FQNNGV. There are 16 residues in the CDR3.

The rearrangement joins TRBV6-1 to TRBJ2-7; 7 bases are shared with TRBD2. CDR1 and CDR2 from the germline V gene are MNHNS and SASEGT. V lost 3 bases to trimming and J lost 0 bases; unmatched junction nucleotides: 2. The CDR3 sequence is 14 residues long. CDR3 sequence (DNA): TGTGCCAGCAGTGATTGGGGGGGCTCCTACGAGCAGTACTTC. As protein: CASSDWGGSYEQYF.

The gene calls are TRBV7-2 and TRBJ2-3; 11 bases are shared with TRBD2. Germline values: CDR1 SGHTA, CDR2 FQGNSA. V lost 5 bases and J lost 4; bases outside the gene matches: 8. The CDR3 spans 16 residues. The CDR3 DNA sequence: TGTGCCAGCAGCCTGTGGGTAGCGGGAGGGGCAGATACGCAGTATTTT. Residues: CASSLWVAGGADTQYF.

CDR3 protein: CASSLLAITDTQYF. In DNA form, the CDR3 reads TGTGCCAGCAGCCTACTAGCGATCACAGATACGCAGTATTTT. The chain links TRBV7-2 to TRBJ2-3; 7 bases agree with TRBD2. Looked up from germline, CDR1 is SGHTA and CDR2 is FQGNSA. V was clipped by 5 bases and J by 2 bases; unmatched bases: 4. The CDR3 sequence is 14 residues long. Combining the CDR3 with reference TRBV7-2 and TRBJ2-3 gives the whole variable domain GAGVSQSPSNKVTEKGKDVELRCDPISGHTALYWYRQSLGQGLEFLIYFQGNSAPDKSGLPSDRFSAERTGGSVSTLTIQRTQQEDSAVYLCASSLLAITDTQYFGPGTRLTVL.

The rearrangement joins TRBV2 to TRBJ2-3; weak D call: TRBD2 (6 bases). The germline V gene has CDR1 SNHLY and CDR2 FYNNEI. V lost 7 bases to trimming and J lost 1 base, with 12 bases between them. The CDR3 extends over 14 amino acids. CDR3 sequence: CASNVLARTDTQYF. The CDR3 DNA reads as TGTGCCAGCAATGTGCTAGCGCGCACAGATACGCAGTATTTT.

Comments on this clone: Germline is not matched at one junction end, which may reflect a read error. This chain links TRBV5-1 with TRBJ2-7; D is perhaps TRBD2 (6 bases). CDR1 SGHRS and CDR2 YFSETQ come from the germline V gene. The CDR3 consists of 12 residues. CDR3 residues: CASSLAASEEYF. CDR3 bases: TGCGCCAGCAGCTTGGCGGCTAGCGAGGAGTACTTC.

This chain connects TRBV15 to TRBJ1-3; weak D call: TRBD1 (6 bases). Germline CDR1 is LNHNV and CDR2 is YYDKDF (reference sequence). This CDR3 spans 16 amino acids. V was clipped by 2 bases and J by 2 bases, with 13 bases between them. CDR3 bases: TGTGCCACCAGCAGACGGACAGTACAGGCTGGAAACACCATATATTTT. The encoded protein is CATSRRTVQAGNTIYF.

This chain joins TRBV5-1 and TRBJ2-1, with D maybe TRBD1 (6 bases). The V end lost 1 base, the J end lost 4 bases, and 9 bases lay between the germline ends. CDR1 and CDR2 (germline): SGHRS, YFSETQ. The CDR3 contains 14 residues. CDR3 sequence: CASSLRQGYNEQFF. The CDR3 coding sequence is TGCGCCAGCAGCTTGAGGCAGGGGTACAATGAGCAGTTCTTC.

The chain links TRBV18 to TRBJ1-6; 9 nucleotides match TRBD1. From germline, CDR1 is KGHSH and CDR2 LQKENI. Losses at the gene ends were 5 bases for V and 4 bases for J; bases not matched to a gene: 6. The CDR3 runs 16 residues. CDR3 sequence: CASSRTGTGYNSPLHF. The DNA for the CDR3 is TGTGCCAGCTCAAGGACCGGGACAGGGTATAATTCACCCCTCCACTTT.

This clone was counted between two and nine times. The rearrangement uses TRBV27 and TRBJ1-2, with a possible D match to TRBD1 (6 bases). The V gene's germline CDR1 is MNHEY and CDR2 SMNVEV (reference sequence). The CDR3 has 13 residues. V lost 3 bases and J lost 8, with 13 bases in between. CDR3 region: CASSFWAGVGYTF. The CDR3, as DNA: TGTGCCAGCAGTTTTTGGGCAGGGGTCGGCTACACCTTC.

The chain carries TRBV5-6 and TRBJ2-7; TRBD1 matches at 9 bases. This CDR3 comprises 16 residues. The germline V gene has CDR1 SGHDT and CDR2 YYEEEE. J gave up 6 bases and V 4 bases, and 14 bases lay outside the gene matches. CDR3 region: CASSASGTGKLREQYF. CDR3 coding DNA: TGTGCCAGCAGCGCATCCGGGACAGGGAAACTGCGCGAGCAGTACTTC.

The CDR3 region has the DNA TGTGCCAGCAGCTATGTCCCCCAGTACGAGCAGTACTTC. Translating it yields CASSYVPQYEQYF. V is TRBV7-2 and J is TRBJ2-7, with unresolved D. The CDR3 spans 13 residues. The germline gives CDR1 SGHTA, CDR2 FQGNSA. V lost 4 bases and J 4 bases, leaving 11 bases between the germline ends.

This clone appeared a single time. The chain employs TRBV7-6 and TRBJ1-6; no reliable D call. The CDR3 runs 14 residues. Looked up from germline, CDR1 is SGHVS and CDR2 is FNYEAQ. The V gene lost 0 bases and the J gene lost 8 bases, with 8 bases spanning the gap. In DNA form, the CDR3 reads TGTGCCAGCAGCTTAGCGAGGTCCCATTCACCCCTCCACTTT. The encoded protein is CASSLARSHSPLHF.

In DNA form, the CDR3 reads TGTGCCAGCCTTCTTAGGACAGAGAAACCGGTGGATGAGCAGTTCTTC. Its translation is CASLLRTEKPVDEQFF. The genes are TRBV21-1 and TRBJ2-1; the DNA was not compared with TRBD1, the D call given in the table. TRBV21-1 is marked as a pseudogene. CDR3 length: 16 residues.

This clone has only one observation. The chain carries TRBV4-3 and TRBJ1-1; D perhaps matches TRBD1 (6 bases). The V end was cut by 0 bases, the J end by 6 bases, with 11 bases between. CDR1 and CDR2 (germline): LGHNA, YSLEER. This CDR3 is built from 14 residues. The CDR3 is CASSQDRGIPEAFF. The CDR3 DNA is TGCGCCAGCAGCCAAGACAGGGGAATACCTGAAGCTTTCTTT.

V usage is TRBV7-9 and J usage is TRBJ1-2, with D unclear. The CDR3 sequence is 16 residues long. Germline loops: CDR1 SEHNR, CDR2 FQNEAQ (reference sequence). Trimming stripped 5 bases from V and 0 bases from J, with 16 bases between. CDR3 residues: CASSHQEGFSNYGYTF. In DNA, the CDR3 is TGTGCCAGCAGCCACCAGGAGGGATTCTCTAACTATGGCTACACCTTC.

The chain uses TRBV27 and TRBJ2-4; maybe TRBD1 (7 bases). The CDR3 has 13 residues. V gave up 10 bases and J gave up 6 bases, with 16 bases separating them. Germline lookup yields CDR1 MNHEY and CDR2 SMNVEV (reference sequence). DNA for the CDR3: TGTGCCACCCGGGGGCAGGGGGGAAACATTCAGTACTTC. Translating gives CATRGQGGNIQYF.

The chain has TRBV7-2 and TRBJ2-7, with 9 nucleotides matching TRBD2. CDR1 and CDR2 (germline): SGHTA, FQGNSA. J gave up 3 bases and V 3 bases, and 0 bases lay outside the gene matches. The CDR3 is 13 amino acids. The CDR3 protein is CASSFSGSYEQYF. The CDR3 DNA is TGTGCCAGCAGCTTTAGCGGGAGCTACGAGCAGTACTTC.

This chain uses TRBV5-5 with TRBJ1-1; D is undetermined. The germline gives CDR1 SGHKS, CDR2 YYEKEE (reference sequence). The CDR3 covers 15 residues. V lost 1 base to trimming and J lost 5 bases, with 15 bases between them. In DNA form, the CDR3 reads TGTGCCAGCAGCTTGATCCCCACGTCGGTGACTGAAGCTTTCTTT. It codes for CASSLIPTSVTEAFF.